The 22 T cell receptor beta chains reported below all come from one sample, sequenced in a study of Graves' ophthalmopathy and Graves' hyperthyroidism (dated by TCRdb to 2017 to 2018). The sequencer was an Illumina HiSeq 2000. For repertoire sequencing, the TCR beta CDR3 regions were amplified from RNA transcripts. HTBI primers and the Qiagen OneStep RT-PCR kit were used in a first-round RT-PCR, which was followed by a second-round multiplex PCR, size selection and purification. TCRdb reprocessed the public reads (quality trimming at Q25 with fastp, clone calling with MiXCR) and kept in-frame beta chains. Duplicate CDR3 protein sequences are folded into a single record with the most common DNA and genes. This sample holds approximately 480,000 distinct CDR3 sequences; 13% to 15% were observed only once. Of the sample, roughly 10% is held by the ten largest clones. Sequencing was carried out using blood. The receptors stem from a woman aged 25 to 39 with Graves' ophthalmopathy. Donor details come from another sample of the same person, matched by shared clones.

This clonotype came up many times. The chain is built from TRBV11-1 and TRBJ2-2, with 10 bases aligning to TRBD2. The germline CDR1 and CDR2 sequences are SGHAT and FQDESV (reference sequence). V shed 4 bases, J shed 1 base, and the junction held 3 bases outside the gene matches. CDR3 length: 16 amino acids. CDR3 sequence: CASSYGLAENTGELFF. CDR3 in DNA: TGTGCCAGCAGCTATGGACTAGCGGAGAACACCGGGGAGCTGTTTTTT.

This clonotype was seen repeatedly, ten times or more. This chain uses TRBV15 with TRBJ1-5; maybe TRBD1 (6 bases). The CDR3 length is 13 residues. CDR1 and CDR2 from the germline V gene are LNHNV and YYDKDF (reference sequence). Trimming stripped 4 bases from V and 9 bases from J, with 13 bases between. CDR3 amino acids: CATSTRGSGPQHF. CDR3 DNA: TGTGCCACCAGCACTAGGGGGTCAGGGCCCCAGCATTTT.

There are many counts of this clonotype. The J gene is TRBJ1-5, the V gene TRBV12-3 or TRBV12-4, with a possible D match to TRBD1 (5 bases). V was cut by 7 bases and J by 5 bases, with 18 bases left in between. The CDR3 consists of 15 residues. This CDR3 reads CASTPLGGEDQPQHF. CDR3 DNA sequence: TGTGCCAGCACCCCTCTTGGGGGGGAGGATCAGCCCCAGCATTTT.

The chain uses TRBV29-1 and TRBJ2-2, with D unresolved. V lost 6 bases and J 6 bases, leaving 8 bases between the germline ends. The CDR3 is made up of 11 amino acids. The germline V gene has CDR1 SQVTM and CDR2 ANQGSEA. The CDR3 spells CSVKRSGELFF. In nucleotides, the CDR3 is TGCAGCGTAAAGCGTTCCGGGGAGCTGTTTTTT.

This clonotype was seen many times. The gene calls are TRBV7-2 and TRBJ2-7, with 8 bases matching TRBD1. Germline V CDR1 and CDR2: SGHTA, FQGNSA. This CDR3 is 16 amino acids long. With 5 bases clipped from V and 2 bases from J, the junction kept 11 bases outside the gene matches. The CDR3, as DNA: TGTGCCAGCAGCACCAAATCCGGGACAGGTCCCTACGAGCAGTACTTC. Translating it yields CASSTKSGTGPYEQYF.

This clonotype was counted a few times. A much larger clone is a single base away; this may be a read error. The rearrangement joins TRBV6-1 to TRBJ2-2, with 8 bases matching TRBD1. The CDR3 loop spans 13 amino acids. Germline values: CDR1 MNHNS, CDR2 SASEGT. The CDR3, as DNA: TGTGCCAGCACCAAGACAGGGGCCGGGGAGCTGTGTTTT. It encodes CASTKTGAGELCF.

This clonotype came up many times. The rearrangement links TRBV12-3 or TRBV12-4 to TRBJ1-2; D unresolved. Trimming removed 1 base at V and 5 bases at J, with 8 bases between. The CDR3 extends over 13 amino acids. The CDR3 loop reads CASSLGGWYGYTF. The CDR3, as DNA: TGTGCCAGCAGTTTAGGGGGTTGGTATGGCTACACCTTC.

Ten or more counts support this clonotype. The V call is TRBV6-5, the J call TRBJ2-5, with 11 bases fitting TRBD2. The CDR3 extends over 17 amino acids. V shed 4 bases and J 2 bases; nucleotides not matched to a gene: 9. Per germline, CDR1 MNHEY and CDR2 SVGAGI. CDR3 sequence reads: CASSSFGGLAVQETQYF. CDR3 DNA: TGTGCCAGCAGTTCGTTTGGGGGACTAGCGGTTCAAGAGACCCAGTACTTC.

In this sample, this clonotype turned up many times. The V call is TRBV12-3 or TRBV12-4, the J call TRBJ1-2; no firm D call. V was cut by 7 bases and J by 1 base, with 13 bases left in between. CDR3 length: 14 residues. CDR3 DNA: TGTGCCAGCAATAAAGGCGAGGTTAACTATGGCTACACCTTC. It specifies CASNKGEVNYGYTF.

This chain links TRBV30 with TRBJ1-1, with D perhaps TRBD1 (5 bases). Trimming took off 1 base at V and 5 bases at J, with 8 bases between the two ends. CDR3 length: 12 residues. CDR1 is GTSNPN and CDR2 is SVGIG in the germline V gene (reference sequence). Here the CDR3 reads CAWSAGRTEAFF. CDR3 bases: TGTGCCTGGAGTGCAGGGAGGACTGAAGCTTTCTTT.

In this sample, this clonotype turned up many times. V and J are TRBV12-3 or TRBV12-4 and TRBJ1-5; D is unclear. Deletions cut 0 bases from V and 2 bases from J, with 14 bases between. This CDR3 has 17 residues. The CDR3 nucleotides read TGTGCCAGCAGTTTAGCGTGGACCCGCCTAGGCAATCAGCCCCAGCATTTT. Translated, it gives CASSLAWTRLGNQPQHF.

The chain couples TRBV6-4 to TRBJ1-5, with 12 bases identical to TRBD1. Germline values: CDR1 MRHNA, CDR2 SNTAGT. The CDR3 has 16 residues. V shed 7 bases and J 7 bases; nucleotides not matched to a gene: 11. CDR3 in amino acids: CASTTGGQGAKQPQHF. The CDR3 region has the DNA TGTGCCAGCACTACCGGGGGACAGGGGGCAAAGCAGCCCCAGCATTTT.

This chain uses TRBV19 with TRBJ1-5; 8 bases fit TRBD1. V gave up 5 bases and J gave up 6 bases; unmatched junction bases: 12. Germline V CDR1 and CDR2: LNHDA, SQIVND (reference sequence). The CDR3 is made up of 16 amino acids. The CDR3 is CASSPLGRGQSQPQHF. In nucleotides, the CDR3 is TGTGCCAGTAGTCCCCTCGGCAGGGGGCAAAGTCAGCCCCAGCATTTT.

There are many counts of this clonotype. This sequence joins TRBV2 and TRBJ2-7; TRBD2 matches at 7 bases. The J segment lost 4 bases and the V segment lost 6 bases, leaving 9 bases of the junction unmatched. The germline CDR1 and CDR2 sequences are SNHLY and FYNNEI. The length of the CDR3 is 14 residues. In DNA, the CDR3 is TGTGCCAGCAGCACCGGGGGGTCTGGGTACGAGCAGTACTTC. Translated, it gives CASSTGGSGYEQYF.

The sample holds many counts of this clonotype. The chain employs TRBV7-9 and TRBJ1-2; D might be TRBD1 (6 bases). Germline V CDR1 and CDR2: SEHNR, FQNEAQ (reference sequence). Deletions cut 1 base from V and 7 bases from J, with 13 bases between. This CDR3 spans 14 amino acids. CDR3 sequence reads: CASSLVGRGSGYTF. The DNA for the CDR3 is TGTGCCAGCAGCTTAGTCGGCAGGGGCAGTGGCTACACCTTC.

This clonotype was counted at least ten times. The CDR3 sequence is CASSEPGRGASYEQYF. The CDR3 bases are TGTGCCAGCAGCGAACCGGGACGAGGGGCCTCCTACGAGCAGTACTTC. V and J are TRBV11-2 and TRBJ2-7, with D perhaps TRBD1 or TRBD2 (5 bases each). The length of the CDR3 is 16 residues. Germline assignment: CDR1 SGHAT and CDR2 FQNNGV. Trimming removed 5 bases at V and 0 bases at J, with 17 bases between.

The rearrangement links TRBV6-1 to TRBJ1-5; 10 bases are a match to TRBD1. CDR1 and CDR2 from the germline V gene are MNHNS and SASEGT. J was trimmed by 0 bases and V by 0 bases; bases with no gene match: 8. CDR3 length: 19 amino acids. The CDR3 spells CASSEADRGYIYSNQPQHF. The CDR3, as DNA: TGTGCCAGCAGTGAAGCGGACAGGGGGTACATCTATAGCAATCAGCCCCAGCATTTT.

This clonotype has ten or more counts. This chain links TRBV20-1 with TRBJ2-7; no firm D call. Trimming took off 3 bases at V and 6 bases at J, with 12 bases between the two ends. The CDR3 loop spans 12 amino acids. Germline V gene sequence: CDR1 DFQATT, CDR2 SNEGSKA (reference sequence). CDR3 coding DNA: TGCAGTGCTAGGGACCGGACGGGCGAGCAGTACTTC. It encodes CSARDRTGEQYF.

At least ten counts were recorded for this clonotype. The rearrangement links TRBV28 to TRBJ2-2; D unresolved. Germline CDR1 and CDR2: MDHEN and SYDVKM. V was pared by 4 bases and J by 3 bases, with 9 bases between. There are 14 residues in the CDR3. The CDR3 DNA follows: TGTGCCAGCAGTTCCCCTTTATACACCGGGGAGCTGTTTTTT. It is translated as CASSSPLYTGELFF.

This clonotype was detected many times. The DNA for the CDR3 is TGTGCCAGCAGCTTAAGTGGACAGCCCAACTATGGCTACACCTTC. As protein: CASSLSGQPNYGYTF. The chain couples TRBV7-9 to TRBJ1-2, with a weak D call TRBD1 (6 bases). CDR3 size: 15 residues. Germline V CDR1 and CDR2: SEHNR, FQNEAQ (reference sequence). V shed 2 bases and J shed 2 bases, with 12 bases lying between them.

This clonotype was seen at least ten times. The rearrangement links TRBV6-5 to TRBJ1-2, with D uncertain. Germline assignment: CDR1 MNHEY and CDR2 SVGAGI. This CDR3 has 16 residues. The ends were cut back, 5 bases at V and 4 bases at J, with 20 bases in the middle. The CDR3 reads CASSNIVSTGRYGYTF. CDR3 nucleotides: TGTGCCAGCAGTAACATCGTTTCGACGGGTCGCTATGGCTACACCTTC.

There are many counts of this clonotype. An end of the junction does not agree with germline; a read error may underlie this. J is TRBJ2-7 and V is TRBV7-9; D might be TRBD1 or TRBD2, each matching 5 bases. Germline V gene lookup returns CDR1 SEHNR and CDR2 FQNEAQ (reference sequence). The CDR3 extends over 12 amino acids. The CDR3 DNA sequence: TGTGCCAGCAGCTACGGGGCTTACGAGCAGCACTTC. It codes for CASSYGAYEQHF.